This passage covers 7 T cell receptor beta chains from one sample sequenced in a study of blood T cell repertoires in COVID-19. Here immunoSEQ multiplex PCR was the method, and the copy in TCRdb shows in-frame clones only, minus some. In the table there are around 260,000 clones, roughly 85% of which are singletons. The sample comprised peripheral blood. Every receptor here comes from a woman aged 25 to 39 with active or convalescent COVID-19.

The rearrangement uses TRBV19 and TRBJ1-3; TRBD1 might be the D (6 bases). The V gene's germline CDR1 is LNHDA and CDR2 SQIVND (reference sequence). The ends were cut back, 11 bases at V and 4 bases at J, with 24 bases in the middle. CDR3 length: 16 amino acids. The CDR3 bases are TGTGCCCTCACAAGGGGGGGCGGATTATACGGAAACACCATATATTTT. Its protein is CALTRGGGLYGNTIYF. The full variable domain, completed using reference TRBV19 and TRBJ1-3, is DGGITQSPKYLFRKEGQNVTLSCEQNLNHDAMYWYRQDPGQGLRLIYYSQIVNDFQKGDIAEGYSVSREKKESFPLTVTSAQKNPTAFYLCALTRGGGLYGNTIYFGEGSWLTVV.

This sequence joins TRBV18 and TRBJ1-4, with unresolved D. Trimming pared 2 bases from V and 4 bases from J, leaving 14 bases between. CDR1 KGHSH and CDR2 LQKENI come from the germline V gene. The CDR3 loop spans 16 amino acids. The CDR3 is CASSPMRTSDNEKLFF. The CDR3 coding sequence is TGTGCCAGCTCACCAATGCGAACGTCTGATAATGAAAAACTGTTTTTT.

The CDR3: CASSLRRGGRYPSTDTQYF. In nucleotides, the CDR3 is TGTGCCAGCAGCTTAAGGCGGGGGGGCCGATATCCGAGCACAGATACGCAGTATTTT. This chain uses TRBV7-2 with TRBJ2-3, with 9 bases identical to TRBD2. The ends lost 2 bases at V and 0 bases at J; junction bases unmatched: 12. The CDR3 is 19 residues long. CDR1 and CDR2 (germline): SGHTA, FQGNSA.

The chain has TRBV7-9 and TRBJ1-1, with D uncertain. Germline CDR1 reads SEHNR; CDR2 reads FQNEAQ (reference sequence). Trimming pared 3 bases from V and 2 bases from J, leaving 10 bases between. The CDR3 runs to 14 residues. CDR3 nucleotide sequence: TGTGCCAGCAGCTTCGGGAGCGCCAACACTGAAGCTTTCTTT. Translating it yields CASSFGSANTEAFF.

V usage is TRBV2 and J usage is TRBJ1-4, with a tentative D call TRBD1 (5 bases). The CDR3 sequence is 16 residues long. Germline-derived CDR1 and CDR2 are SNHLY and FYNNEI. V was shortened by 7 bases and J by 4 bases, with 19 bases between the two germline ends. As DNA, the CDR3 is TGTGCCAGCACCGATGACCTTACGGGGGATAATGAAAAACTGTTTTTT. The encoded protein is CASTDDLTGDNEKLFF. The variable domain in full, with the rest retrieved from reference TRBV2 and TRBJ1-4, is EPEVTQTPSHQVTQMGQEVILRCVPISNHLYFYWYRQILGQKVEFLVSFYNNEISEKSEIFDDQFSVERPDGSNFTLKIRSTKLEDSAMYFCASTDDLTGDNEKLFFGSGTQLSVL.

The chain links TRBV7-2 to TRBJ2-3; D is perhaps TRBD2 (7 bases). Germline-derived CDR1 and CDR2 are SGHTA and FQGNSA. The CDR3 contains 13 residues. V shed 0 bases and J shed 14 bases, with 15 bases lying between them. This CDR3 is CASSLAPTGGAYF. For the CDR3, the DNA is TGTGCCAGCAGCTTAGCACCGACGGGGGGCGCGTATTTT.

This chain joins TRBV3-1 (or the pseudogene TRBV3-2) and TRBJ1-2; a weak D match, TRBD1 (6 bases). V lost 4 bases and J lost 2, with 23 bases in between. The CDR3 is 18 amino acids. CDR1 LGHDT and CDR2 YNNKEL come from the germline V gene (reference sequence). CDR3: CASSPLKKGPGENYGYTF. The CDR3 region has the DNA TGTGCCAGCAGCCCTCTTAAAAAGGGGCCAGGGGAAAACTATGGCTACACCTTC.